This T cell receptor beta chain was found in a study of beta chain features in type 1 diabetes. Overall study results and limits: Among type 1 diabetes patients, VDJ junctions had fewer insertions and more deletions. Significant though moderate, a shortening of TCRB CDR3s appeared in all four CD4+ subsets of Type 1 diabetes patients.

This CDR3 has 10 amino acids. Per germline, CDR1 LNHDA and CDR2 SQIVND (reference sequence). Trimming shortened V by 7 bases and J by 13 bases, and 11 bases separated the two germline ends. Donors contributed one heparinised blood draw apiece, averaging around 120 mL. Central memory, naive, regulatory and stem cell-like memory CD4+ cells were sorted by CD45RO/CCR7/CD25/CD127/CD95/CD27. This clone has only a few counts. What it binds is unknown. The study reverse transcribed the entire isolated RNA, so it sequenced expressed TCRB transcripts. Generated by immunoSEQ multiplex PCR, the TCRdb table keeps only in-frame clones and is missing some. The data show roughly 300,000 clones, about 13% seen once.

This receptor was taken from a man aged 30 to 39 with type 1 diabetes. The sequenced sample was naive CD4+ T cells from blood. V is TRBV19 and J is TRBJ2-1; a possible D gene is TRBD1 (5 bases). The CDR3 reads CASKGREQFF. DNA for the CDR3: TGTGCCAGTAAGGGCAGGGAACAGTTCTTC.